This T cell receptor beta chain derives from a study of T cell responses to AZD1222 COVID-19 vaccine. Looking at the study overall: Analyses pooled second doses at about 4 or about 12 weeks.

The V segment lost 8 bases and the J segment 7 bases; nucleotides outside the gene matches: 11. The CDR3 is 16 residues long. Germline lookup yields CDR1 SNHLY and CDR2 FYNNEI. Study conclusions and caveats: Reportedly, nearly half the spike-specific TCRs target unmutated variant regions.

TCRdb's table, derived via immunoSEQ multiplex PCR, lists solely in-frame clones and lacks some. The table shows tens of thousands of clones, with under 90% occurring only once. Comments on this clone: What it recognizes is unknown.

The V gene is TRBV2, the J gene TRBJ1-6, with 10 bases fitting TRBD1. The TCR comes from an adult in good health. The source was peripheral blood, collected on day 0 of AZD1222 vaccination. The CDR3 coding sequence is TGTGCCAGCGGAAGGGACAGGGGTGTTCGGAATTCACCCCTCCACTTT. As protein: CASGRDRGVRNSPLHF.